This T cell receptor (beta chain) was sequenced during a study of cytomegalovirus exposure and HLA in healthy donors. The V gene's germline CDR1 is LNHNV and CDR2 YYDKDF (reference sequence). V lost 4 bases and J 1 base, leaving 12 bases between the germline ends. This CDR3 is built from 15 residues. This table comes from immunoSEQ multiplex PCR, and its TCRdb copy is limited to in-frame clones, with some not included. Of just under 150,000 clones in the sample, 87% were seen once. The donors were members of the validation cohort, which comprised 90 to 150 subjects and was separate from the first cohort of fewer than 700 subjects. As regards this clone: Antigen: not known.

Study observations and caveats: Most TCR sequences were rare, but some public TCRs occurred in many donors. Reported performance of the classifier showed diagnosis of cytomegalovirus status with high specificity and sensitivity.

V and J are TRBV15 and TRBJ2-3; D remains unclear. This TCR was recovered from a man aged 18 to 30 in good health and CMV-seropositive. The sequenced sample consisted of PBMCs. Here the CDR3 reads CATSTSILGTDTQYF. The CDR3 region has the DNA TGTGCCACCAGCACAAGCATCCTAGGCACAGATACGCAGTATTTT.